The 7 T cell receptor beta chains in this list originate from one sample, sequenced in a study of beta chain features in type 1 diabetes. Study-wide results and limits: TCRB CDR3s were moderately but significantly shorter in Type 1 diabetes patients in all four CD4+ subsets.

No antigen has been assigned to these receptors. As every portion of the isolated RNA was reverse transcribed, the sequencing read expressed TCRB transcripts. Clones were read by immunoSEQ multiplex PCR, and TCRdb kept only the in-frame ones, dropping some. The table shows roughly 220,000 clones, with under 20% occurring only once. The sample comprised naive CD4+ T cells from blood. All receptors come from a man younger than 40 with type 1 diabetes.

This sequence joins TRBV9 and TRBJ2-3; a weak D match, TRBD2 (5 bases). V lost 4 bases and J lost 6, with 12 bases in between. The germline gives CDR1 SGDLS, CDR2 YYNGEE. The CDR3 runs 13 residues. DNA for the CDR3: TGTGCCAGCAGCCCATCCCCGGGGGATACGCAGTATTTT. It is translated as CASSPSPGDTQYF.

This clone was recorded many times. Other DNA sequences in the same sample also yield this CDR3. The rearrangement links TRBV7-9 to TRBJ2-3, with D uncertain. Deletions cut 4 bases from V and 3 bases from J, with 2 bases between. The CDR3 loop spans 11 amino acids. Germline V CDR1 and CDR2: SEHNR, FQNEAQ (reference sequence). As DNA, the CDR3 is TGTGCCAGCAGCTCAACAGATACGCAGTATTTT. Amino acid sequence: CASSSTDTQYF.

This clone was seen only a few times. The chain combines TRBV7-2 with TRBJ2-5, with 9 bases fitting TRBD2. CDR1 SGHTA and CDR2 FQGNSA come from the germline V gene. The CDR3 contains 14 residues. The J segment lost 1 base and the V segment lost 6 bases, leaving 3 bases of the junction unmatched. The CDR3 DNA is TGTGCCAGCAGGGTAGCGGGAGTCCAAGAGACCCAGTACTTC. Translation gives CASRVAGVQETQYF.

The rearrangement joins TRBV30 to TRBJ2-3; maybe TRBD2 (6 bases). The CDR3 has 15 amino acids. CDR1 and CDR2 (germline): GTSNPN, SVGIG (reference sequence). V lost 0 bases and J 0 bases, leaving 10 bases between the germline ends. The CDR3 loop reads CAWSVLAQSTDTQYF. In nucleotides, the CDR3 is TGTGCCTGGAGTGTTCTAGCGCAAAGCACAGATACGCAGTATTTT.

This clone appeared a few times. The same CDR3 arises from other DNA sequences in this sample as well. V gene TRBV9 combines with J gene TRBJ2-3; D is undetermined. CDR1 SGDLS and CDR2 YYNGEE come from the germline V gene. This CDR3 contains 15 residues. V was trimmed by 0 bases and J by 0 bases, leaving 8 bases between them. CDR3 sequence: CASSVAGTSTDTQYF. The DNA for the CDR3 is TGTGCCAGCAGCGTAGCCGGAACTAGCACAGATACGCAGTATTTT.

This clone was seen more than once but under ten times. The V call is TRBV27, the J call TRBJ1-1, with TRBD1 as a possible D gene (5 bases). This CDR3 contains 17 residues. Germline CDR1 is MNHEY and CDR2 is SMNVEV (reference sequence). Trimming took off 6 bases at V and 0 bases at J, with 20 bases between the two ends. CDR3 protein: CASSRLAGPQVNTEAFF. In DNA form, the CDR3 reads TGTGCCAGCAGCCGGTTGGCAGGGCCCCAGGTGAACACTGAAGCTTTCTTT.

This clone was counted a few times. This chain connects TRBV15 to TRBJ1-2, with D possibly being TRBD1 (6 bases). The V end lost 5 bases, the J end lost 4 bases, and 11 bases lay between the germline ends. The CDR3 totals 13 residues. The germline V gene encodes CDR1 LNHNV and CDR2 YYDKDF (reference sequence). The CDR3 here is CATSPTGSYGYTF. The DNA of the CDR3 is TGTGCCACCAGCCCCACAGGGAGCTATGGCTACACCTTC.